This paragraph reports one T cell receptor beta chain. Treatment described: treatment-naive control, cytoreductive nephrectomy. This CDR3 is built from 14 residues. The ends lost 4 bases at V and 6 bases at J; junction bases unmatched: 5. From germline, CDR1 is LNHDA and CDR2 SQIVND (reference sequence). The data stem from a study of radiation and T cells in renal cell carcinoma. The protocol was immunoSEQ multiplex PCR, while the TCRdb copy is restricted to in-frame clones and leaves out a portion. The repertoire holds 5,700 or so clones, 68% seen once, with about 30% in the top ten. The chain links TRBV19 to TRBJ2-1; 8 bases align to TRBD1. This TCR came from a human donor with renal cell carcinoma. Sequences were derived from tumor tissue, sampled from a patient whose treatment was nephrectomy without radiotherapy. CDR3 protein: CASSTLDRVNEQFF. CDR3 nucleotides: TGTGCCAGTAGTACCCTGGACAGGGTCAATGAGCAGTTCTTC.